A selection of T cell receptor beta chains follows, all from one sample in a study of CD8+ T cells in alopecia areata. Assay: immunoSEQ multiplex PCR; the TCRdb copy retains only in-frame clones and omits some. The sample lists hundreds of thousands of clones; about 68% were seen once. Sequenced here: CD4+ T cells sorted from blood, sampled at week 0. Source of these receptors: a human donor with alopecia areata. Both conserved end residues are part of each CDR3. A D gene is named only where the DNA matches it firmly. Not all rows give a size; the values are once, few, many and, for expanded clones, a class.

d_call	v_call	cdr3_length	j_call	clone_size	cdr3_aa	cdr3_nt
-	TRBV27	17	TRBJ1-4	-	CASSASRKPASNEKLFF	TGTGCCAGCAGCGCTTCAAGGAAACCGGCTTCTAATGAAAAACTGTTTTTT
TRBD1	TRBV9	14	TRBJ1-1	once	CASSGGTGLTEAFF	TGTGCCAGCAGCGGAGGGACAGGGCTGACTGAAGCTTTCTTT
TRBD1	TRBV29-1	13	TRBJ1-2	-	CSVGAGTVNGYTF	TGCAGCGTCGGCGCCGGGACAGTCAATGGCTACACCTTC
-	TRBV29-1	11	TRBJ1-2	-	CSVESGKGYTF	TGCAGCGTTGAATCGGGGAAAGGCTACACCTTC
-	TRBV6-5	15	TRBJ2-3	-	CASSYSRDSTDTQYF	TGTGCCAGCAGTTACTCTCGGGACAGCACAGATACGCAGTATTTT
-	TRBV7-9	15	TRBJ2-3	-	CASSFMGTSTDTQYF	TGTGCCAGCAGCTTCATGGGAACTAGCACAGATACGCAGTATTTT
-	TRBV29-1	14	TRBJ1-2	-	CSVEVSQSSYGYTF	TGCAGCGTTGAAGTAAGCCAAAGTTCCTATGGCTACACCTTC
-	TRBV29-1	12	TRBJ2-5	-	CSYRQLQETQYF	TGCAGCTATCGACAGCTACAAGAGACCCAGTACTTC
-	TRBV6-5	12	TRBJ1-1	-	CASSYGGTEAFF	TGTGCCAGCAGTTACGGGGGGACTGAAGCTTTCTTT
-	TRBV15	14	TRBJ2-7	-	CATSGARFSHEQYF	TGTGCCACCAGCGGGGCTAGGTTCAGCCACGAGCAGTACTTC
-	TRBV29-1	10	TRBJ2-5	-	CSVGWETQHF	TGCAGCGTTGGGTGGGAGACCCAGCACTTC
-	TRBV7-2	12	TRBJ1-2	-	CASSLPYYGYTF	TGTGCCAGCAGCTTACCATACTATGGCTACACCTTC
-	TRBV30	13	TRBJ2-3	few	CAWMGRGTDTQYF	TGTGCCTGGATGGGCAGGGGAACAGATACGCAGTATTTT
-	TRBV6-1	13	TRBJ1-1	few	CASSAQQNTEAFF	TGTGCCAGCAGTGCCCAGCAGAACACTGAAGCTTTCTTT
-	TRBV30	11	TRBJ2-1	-	CAWTGWNEQFF	TGTGCCTGGACAGGGTGGAATGAGCAGTTCTTC
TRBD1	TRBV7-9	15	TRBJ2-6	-	CASSPGGSGANVLTF	TGTGCCAGCAGCCCAGGGGGCTCTGGGGCCAACGTCCTGACTTTC
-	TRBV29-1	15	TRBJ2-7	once	CSVENRNRGAYEQYF	TGCAGCGTTGAAAACAGGAACAGAGGGGCCTACGAGCAGTACTTC
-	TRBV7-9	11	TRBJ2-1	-	CASSLQEYQFF	TGTGCCAGCAGCCTACAGGAATATCAGTTCTTC
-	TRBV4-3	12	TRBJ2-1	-	CASSQGHNEQFF	TGCGCCAGCAGCCAAGGCCACAATGAGCAGTTCTTC
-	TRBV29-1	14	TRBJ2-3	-	CSTTKPGGTDTQYF	TGCAGCACCACGAAACCCGGAGGCACAGATACGCAGTATTTT
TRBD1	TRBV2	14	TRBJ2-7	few	CASSDGTVPYEQYF	TGTGCCAGCAGTGACGGGACAGTTCCCTACGAGCAGTACTTC
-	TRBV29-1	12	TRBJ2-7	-	CSAANFGYEQYF	TGCAGCGCCGCAAACTTCGGCTACGAGCAGTACTTC
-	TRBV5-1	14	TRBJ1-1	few	CASSLETFGTEAFF	TGCGCCAGCAGCTTGGAGACTTTTGGCACTGAAGCTTTCTTT
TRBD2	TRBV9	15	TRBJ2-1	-	CASSKLAGLYNEQFF	TGTGCCAGCAGCAAACTAGCGGGGCTATACAATGAGCAGTTCTTC
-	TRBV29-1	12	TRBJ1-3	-	CSAGQSGNTIYF	TGCAGCGCCGGACAGTCCGGAAACACCATATATTTT
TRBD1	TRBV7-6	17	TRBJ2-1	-	CASRRGQGGSSYNEQFF	TGTGCCAGCAGACGAGGACAGGGGGGAAGCTCCTACAATGAGCAGTTCTTC
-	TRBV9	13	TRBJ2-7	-	CASSRDNSYEQYF	TGTGCCAGCAGCCGGGACAACTCCTACGAGCAGTACTTC
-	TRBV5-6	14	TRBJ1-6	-	CASSPAGRNSPLHF	TGTGCCAGCAGCCCGGCCGGGAGGAACTCACCCCTCCACTTT
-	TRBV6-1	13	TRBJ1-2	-	CATARQDNYGYTF	TGTGCCACCGCAAGACAAGACAACTATGGCTACACCTTC
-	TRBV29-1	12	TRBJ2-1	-	CSVEAGRSEQFF	TGCAGCGTTGAGGCGGGGAGGAGTGAGCAGTTCTTC
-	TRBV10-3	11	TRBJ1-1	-	CAISEMTEAFF	TGTGCCATCAGTGAAATGACTGAAGCTTTCTTT
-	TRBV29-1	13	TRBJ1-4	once	CSVRQESNEKLFF	TGCAGCGTACGACAGGAATCTAATGAAAAACTGTTTTTT
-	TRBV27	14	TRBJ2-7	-	CASSPLWEDNEQYF	TGTGCCAGCAGTCCCTTATGGGAGGACAACGAGCAGTACTTC